The 9 T cell receptor beta chains listed next were all sequenced from one sample in a study of blood T cell repertoires in COVID-19 (dated by TCRdb to the early 2020s). The library was generated by the immunoSEQ multiplex PCR assay. As stored in TCRdb, this immuneACCESS dataset retains in-frame rearrangements with V and J assigned. A fraction of the clones does not appear; measured against another copy, unresolved V genes explain less than half of the discrepancy, and the remainder lacks a known reason. This sample has about 240,000 clones in its table, and 82% of those were observed once. 9.5% to 15% of the sample is taken by the ten largest. Sequenced input: peripheral blood. The receptor source for this set is an older woman with active or convalescent COVID-19.

The V and J genes are TRBV2 and TRBJ2-5, with 7 bases identical to TRBD2. Germline V gene sequence: CDR1 SNHLY, CDR2 FYNNEI. The trim removed 8 bases at V and 5 bases at J, leaving 14 bases unmatched. This CDR3 has 15 residues. The CDR3, as DNA: TGTGCCAGCGTCCTAGCGGTTGGCTTAAGGGAGACCCAGTACTTC. It codes for CASVLAVGLRETQYF.

The chain recombines TRBV6-5 with TRBJ2-1; weak D call: TRBD2 (5 bases). CDR3 length: 16 residues. Germline V gives CDR1 MNHEY, CDR2 SVGAGI. V lost 2 bases to trimming and J lost 1 base, with 12 bases between them. The DNA for the CDR3 is TGTGCCAGCAGTTACCTTGGGCTAGCTTCCTACAATGAGCAGTTCTTC. Translated: CASSYLGLASYNEQFF.

This clone was picked up a small number of times. This rearrangement joins TRBV30 to TRBJ2-5; tentatively, D is TRBD2 (5 bases). The germline V gene encodes CDR1 GTSNPN and CDR2 SVGIG (reference sequence). Trimming cost V 0 bases and J 5 bases, with 7 bases left between them. CDR3 size: 12 residues. The DNA for the CDR3 is TGTGCCTGGAGTGTCCGAGGGGAGACCCAGTACTTC. Its translation: CAWSVRGETQYF.

The V gene is TRBV12-3 or TRBV12-4, the J gene TRBJ1-4, with TRBD1 as a possible D gene (5 bases). Trimming cost V 8 bases and J 7 bases, with 14 bases left between them. The CDR3 has 13 amino acids. The CDR3 here is CASGQGNREKLFF. The CDR3 bases are TGTGCCAGCGGTCAGGGTAACCGTGAAAAACTGTTTTTT.

This chain connects TRBV13 to TRBJ2-7; TRBD2 aligns across 9 bases. J was trimmed by 7 bases and V by 5 bases; bases with no gene match: 12. The CDR3 sequence is 15 residues long. CDR1 is PRHDT, CDR2 FYEKMQ, per germline (reference sequence). CDR3 region: CASSPGTSPSWEQYF. In DNA, the CDR3 is TGTGCCAGCAGCCCGGGGACTAGCCCATCTTGGGAGCAGTACTTC.

The V call is TRBV7-8, the J call TRBJ2-3; possibly TRBD1 for D (6 bases). Germline CDR1 is SGHVS and CDR2 is FQNEAQ. V lost 2 bases to trimming and J lost 0 bases, with 6 bases between them. The CDR3 loop spans 14 amino acids. For the CDR3, the DNA is TGTGCCAGCAGCTTAAGGGGGAGCACAGATACGCAGTATTTT. Encoded protein: CASSLRGSTDTQYF.

The V call is TRBV6-5, the J call TRBJ1-2; D remains ambiguous. V lost 2 bases to trimming and J lost 5 bases, with 15 bases between them. From germline, CDR1 is MNHEY and CDR2 SVGAGI. The CDR3 covers 15 residues. CDR3 loop: CASSYGLSLPYGYTF. CDR3 nucleotides: TGTGCCAGCAGTTACGGTTTGAGCCTACCTTATGGCTACACCTTC.

This chain connects TRBV10-1 to TRBJ2-2; D remains ambiguous. This CDR3 is 13 amino acids long. V dropped 1 base and J dropped 4 bases, with 4 bases sitting between them. The germline V gene has CDR1 WNHNN and CDR2 SYGVQD (reference sequence). The CDR3 nucleotides are TGCGCCAGCAGTGAGTACGGCACCGGGGAGCTGTTTTTT. Its protein is CASSEYGTGELFF.

This chain connects TRBV7-9 to TRBJ2-7, with a tentative D call TRBD1 (5 bases). The V gene's germline CDR1 is SEHNR and CDR2 FQNEAQ (reference sequence). V shed 1 base and J shed 1 base, with 11 bases lying between them. This CDR3 contains 15 residues. Here the CDR3 DNA reads TGTGCCAGCAGCTTAGAGGCCCGGACATCCTACGAGCAGTACTTC. Its translation: CASSLEARTSYEQYF.